The 5 T cell receptor beta chains presented below share a single source sample, sequenced in a study of siplizumab effects on memory and regulatory T cells. Generated by immunoSEQ multiplex PCR, the TCRdb table keeps only in-frame clones and is missing some. This sample has about 46,000 clones; roughly 92% occur once, and the top ten carry 17%. Sequencing was done on a sample of CD8+ T cells sorted from blood. The receptors were sampled from a human donor in good health.

V gene TRBV5-6 combines with J gene TRBJ2-7, with TRBD1 matching 8 bases. The trim removed 7 bases at V and 4 bases at J, leaving 13 bases unmatched. Germline lookup yields CDR1 SGHDT and CDR2 YYEEEE. The CDR3 runs 15 residues. In DNA form, the CDR3 reads TGTGCCAGCGGAGACCCCGGGACAGGATCTTACGAGCAGTACTTC. It codes for CASGDPGTGSYEQYF.

The chain has TRBV19 and TRBJ2-1, with TRBD2 matching 9 bases. The junction had 7 bases not matched to a gene; V was cut back by 5 bases and J by 5 bases. CDR1 is LNHDA, CDR2 SQIVND, per germline (reference sequence). This CDR3 has 15 residues. CDR3 residues: CASSVLAGTNNEQFF. In DNA, the CDR3 is TGTGCCAGTAGTGTTCTAGCGGGAACCAACAATGAGCAGTTCTTC.

The chain is built from TRBV7-2 and TRBJ2-1; D is unresolved. The CDR3 spans 15 residues. V was shortened by 5 bases and J by 0 bases, with 11 bases between the two germline ends. Germline V gives CDR1 SGHTA, CDR2 FQGNSA. The CDR3 spells CASSTELNSYNEQFF. The DNA for the CDR3 is TGTGCCAGCAGCACCGAACTCAACTCCTACAATGAGCAGTTCTTC.

V gene TRBV6-1 combines with J gene TRBJ1-5, with D possibly being TRBD1 (6 bases). Trimming removed 1 base at V and 2 bases at J, with 21 bases between. This CDR3 is built from 19 residues. Germline V gene lookup returns CDR1 MNHNS and CDR2 SASEGT. In nucleotides, the CDR3 is TGTGCCAGCAGTGAAGTACTGGGGGCAAGCTTAAAGGGCAATCAGCCCCAGCATTTT. Its translation is CASSEVLGASLKGNQPQHF.

The chain recombines TRBV5-6 with TRBJ2-7; D is perhaps TRBD2 (5 bases). The CDR3 runs 12 residues. Trimming shortened V by 3 bases and J by 2 bases, and 6 bases separated the two germline ends. Germline CDR1 SGHDT, CDR2 YYEEEE. The CDR3 DNA reads TGTGCCAGCAGCTGGAGGACCTACGAGCAGTACTTC. Translating gives CASSWRTYEQYF.